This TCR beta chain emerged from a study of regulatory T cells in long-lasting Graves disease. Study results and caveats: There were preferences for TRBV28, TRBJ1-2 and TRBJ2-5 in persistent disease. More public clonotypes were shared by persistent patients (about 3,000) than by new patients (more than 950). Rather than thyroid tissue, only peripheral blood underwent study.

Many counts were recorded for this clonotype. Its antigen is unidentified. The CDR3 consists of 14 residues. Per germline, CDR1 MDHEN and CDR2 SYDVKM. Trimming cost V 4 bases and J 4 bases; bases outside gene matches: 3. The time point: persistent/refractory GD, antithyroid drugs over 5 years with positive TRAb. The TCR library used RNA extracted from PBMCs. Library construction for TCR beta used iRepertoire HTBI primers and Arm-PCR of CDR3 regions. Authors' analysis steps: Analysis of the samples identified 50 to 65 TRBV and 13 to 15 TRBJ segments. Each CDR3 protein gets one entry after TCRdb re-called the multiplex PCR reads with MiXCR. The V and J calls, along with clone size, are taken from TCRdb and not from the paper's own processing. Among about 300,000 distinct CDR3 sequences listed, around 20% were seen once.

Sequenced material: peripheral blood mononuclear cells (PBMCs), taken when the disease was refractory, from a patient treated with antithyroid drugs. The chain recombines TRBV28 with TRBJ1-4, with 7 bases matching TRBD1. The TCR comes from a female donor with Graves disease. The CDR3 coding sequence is TGTGCCAGCAGTTCCCAGGGGGTTAATGAAAAACTGTTTTTT. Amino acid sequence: CASSSQGVNEKLFF.